A single sample is the source of the 8 T cell receptor beta chains below, sequenced in a study of T cell repertoires in ileal Crohn's disease. This sample's time point: neoterminal ileum biopsy at postoperative endoscopy, about 6 months after surgery. Libraries were prepared by immunoSEQ multiplex PCR; TCRdb keeps only in-frame clonotypes and omits some of them. The data contain more than 10,000 clones, about three quarters of them singletons. Sequenced: ileal tissue. These receptors originate from an adult with Crohn's disease.

The chain combines TRBV2 with TRBJ2-7; TRBD1 agrees at 7 bases. Germline V lookup: CDR1 SNHLY, CDR2 FYNNEI. The CDR3 has 13 residues. The V segment lost 9 bases and the J segment 2 bases; nucleotides outside the gene matches: 7. The CDR3 bases are TGTGCCAGTTTCCGGGACAGAACCTACGAGCAGTACTTC. Protein sequence: CASFRDRTYEQYF.

This sequence joins TRBV9 and TRBJ1-2, with 8 bases that match TRBD1. CDR3 length equals 14 residues. Germline CDR1 and CDR2: SGDLS and YYNGEE. The V and J ends lost 1 base and 5 bases, in that order; junction bases with no gene match: 4. The CDR3: CASSVRTGGYGYTF. In nucleotides, the CDR3 is TGTGCCAGCAGCGTAAGAACAGGGGGTTATGGCTACACCTTC.

Comments on this clone: Other DNA sequences in this sample translate to the same CDR3. This chain connects TRBV9 to TRBJ2-7; 14 nucleotides match TRBD2. Per the germline V gene, CDR1 is SGDLS and CDR2 is YYNGEE. V lost 2 bases and J lost 5; bases outside the gene matches: 0. The CDR3 spans 14 residues. DNA of the CDR3: TGTGCCAGCAGCGTGGGACTAGCGGGAGACGAGCAGTACTTC. Its translation: CASSVGLAGDEQYF.

The chain combines TRBV7-9 with TRBJ2-7; D may be TRBD2 (5 bases). V gave up 0 bases and J gave up 7 bases, with 10 bases separating them. CDR1 and CDR2 from the germline V gene are SEHNR and FQNEAQ (reference sequence). The CDR3 runs to 13 residues. CDR3 sequence (DNA): TGTGCCAGCAGCTTAGCGGGAGAAGTAGAGCAGTACTTC. Translated, it gives CASSLAGEVEQYF.

This chain joins TRBV7-2 and TRBJ1-5; TRBD1 aligns across 10 bases. V shed 5 bases, J shed 4 bases, and the junction held 11 bases outside the gene matches. Germline-derived CDR1 and CDR2 are SGHTA and FQGNSA. The CDR3 runs to 17 residues. The CDR3 spells CASSLLGQGDSNQPQHF. CDR3 nucleotides: TGTGCCAGCAGCCTCCTAGGACAGGGGGATTCAAATCAGCCCCAGCATTTT.

The chain couples TRBV6-1 to TRBJ2-1; TRBD2 agrees at 8 bases. Germline trimming cut 2 bases from V and 3 bases from J; bases unmatched to any gene: 3. The CDR3 covers 15 residues. Germline V CDR1 and CDR2: MNHNS, SASEGT. The CDR3 DNA sequence: TGTGCCAGCAGTGAATTCAGCGGGAGCTACAATGAGCAGTTCTTC. The encoded protein is CASSEFSGSYNEQFF.

In DNA form, the CDR3 reads TGCGCCAGCAGCTTGTTATCCGGACAGGGGGCGACTGAAGCTTTCTTT. This translates into CASSLLSGQGATEAFF. The chain has TRBV5-1 and TRBJ1-1, with 11 positions matching TRBD1. The V gene's germline CDR1 is SGHRS and CDR2 YFSETQ. The CDR3 runs 16 residues. J was trimmed by 5 bases and V by 1 base; bases with no gene match: 7. The full variable domain, its missing parts supplied by reference TRBV5-1 and TRBJ1-1, is KAGVTQTPRYLIKTRGQQVTLSCSPISGHRSVSWYQQTPGQGLQFLFEYFSETQRNKGNFPGRFSGRQFSNSRSEMNVSTLELGDSALYLCASSLLSGQGATEAFFGQGTRLTVV.

The chain carries TRBV6-4 and TRBJ2-2, with D perhaps matching TRBD2 (6 bases). Germline assignment: CDR1 MRHNA and CDR2 SNTAGT. The CDR3 runs to 14 residues. V gave up 2 bases and J gave up 4 bases, with 8 bases separating them. CDR3 sequence: CASSDGTSTGELFF. CDR3 nucleotide sequence: TGTGCCAGCAGTGACGGGACTTCCACCGGGGAGCTGTTTTTT.